A selection of T cell receptor beta chains follows, all from one sample in a study of cytomegalovirus exposure and HLA in healthy donors. Only in-frame clones appear in the TCRdb table, and some are missing; sequencing was by immunoSEQ multiplex PCR. The sample holds approximately 100,000 clones, 75% to 85% seen once. The source material was PBMCs. All receptors come from a woman in her forties in good health and CMV-seronegative. CDR3s leave out the opening cysteine and the closing phenylalanine or tryptophan. Part of the rows lack a size; the others show once, few, many or a class for expanded clones.

abundance: once; j_gene: TRBJ2-5; v_gene: TRBV5-6; CDR3aa: ASSRPDWQETQY
abundance: .; j_gene: TRBJ2-3; v_gene: TRBV5-5; CDR3aa: ASTRGRSTDTQY
abundance: .; j_gene: TRBJ2-7; v_gene: TRBV27; CDR3aa: ASSPLYWTRGEQY
abundance: .; j_gene: TRBJ2-1; v_gene: TRBV6-5; CDR3aa: ASSSRLAGYNEQF
abundance: .; j_gene: TRBJ2-7; v_gene: TRBV5-1; CDR3aa: ASRTDRSYEQY
abundance: .; j_gene: TRBJ1-1; v_gene: TRBV7-9; CDR3aa: ASTPWTGTEAF
abundance: .; j_gene: TRBJ2-1; v_gene: TRBV19; CDR3aa: ASSILASGGLNEQF
abundance: once; j_gene: TRBJ1-2; v_gene: TRBV29-1; CDR3aa: SVVSSDNYGYT
abundance: .; j_gene: TRBJ2-7; v_gene: TRBV11-2; CDR3aa: ASSLGGGRAYEQY
abundance: .; j_gene: TRBJ1-2; v_gene: TRBV5-1; CDR3aa: ASSLAAGQGASYT
abundance: .; j_gene: TRBJ1-5; v_gene: TRBV2; CDR3aa: ASRLAGLWYSNQPQH
abundance: once; j_gene: TRBJ1-2; v_gene: TRBV5-1; CDR3aa: ASARTGSYGYP
abundance: .; j_gene: TRBJ2-3; v_gene: TRBV5-1; CDR3aa: ASSSGGGARDTQY
abundance: few; j_gene: TRBJ1-4; v_gene: TRBV2; CDR3aa: ASRGQGGTNEKLF
abundance: .; j_gene: TRBJ2-7; v_gene: TRBV27; CDR3aa: ASRPTLAGGRGEQY
abundance: .; j_gene: TRBJ1-5; v_gene: TRBV11-2; CDR3aa: ASSLSQWQPQH
abundance: .; j_gene: TRBJ2-3; v_gene: TRBV27; CDR3aa: ASSYSLRLAVTDTQY
abundance: .; j_gene: TRBJ2-1; v_gene: TRBV5-1; CDR3aa: ASSSGHFEQF
abundance: once; j_gene: TRBJ2-3; v_gene: TRBV5-4; CDR3aa: ASSFGQRTDTQY
abundance: .; j_gene: TRBJ2-3; v_gene: TRBV5-1; CDR3aa: ASSIRRQLAGGRTSTDTQY
abundance: .; j_gene: TRBJ1-2; v_gene: TRBV14; CDR3aa: ASSHVRDRGLGGYT
abundance: .; j_gene: TRBJ1-1; v_gene: TRBV5-1; CDR3aa: ASSLGQGYNTEAF
abundance: .; j_gene: TRBJ1-1; v_gene: TRBV4-2; CDR3aa: ASSQDYQVVSTEAF
abundance: .; j_gene: TRBJ1-2; v_gene: TRBV15; CDR3aa: ATSRRQGENYGYT
abundance: .; j_gene: TRBJ2-1; v_gene: TRBV4-1; CDR3aa: ASSQDYWEYNEQF
abundance: .; j_gene: TRBJ2-1; v_gene: TRBV4-2; CDR3aa: ASSPALAGSYNEQF
abundance: .; j_gene: TRBJ2-7; v_gene: TRBV5-8; CDR3aa: ASSLQGYEQY
abundance: .; j_gene: TRBJ1-1; v_gene: TRBV5-1; CDR3aa: ASRAVGGSGNTEAF
abundance: once; j_gene: TRBJ1-6; v_gene: TRBV6-1; CDR3aa: ASSEVHGNSPLH
abundance: .; j_gene: TRBJ2-2; v_gene: TRBV6-4; CDR3aa: ASSTSTSGDTGELF
abundance: .; j_gene: TRBJ1-2; v_gene: TRBV18; CDR3aa: ASSPDRGSHGYT
abundance: .; j_gene: TRBJ1-2; v_gene: TRBV5-4; CDR3aa: ASSLDGTLYGYT
abundance: .; j_gene: TRBJ2-7; v_gene: TRBV28; CDR3aa: ASSLRQTSYEQY
abundance: once; j_gene: TRBJ1-6; v_gene: TRBV9; CDR3aa: ASSVGQAYGSPLH
abundance: few; j_gene: TRBJ1-3; v_gene: TRBV5-5; CDR3aa: ASSWDSSGNTIY
abundance: .; j_gene: TRBJ1-6; v_gene: TRBV5-5; CDR3aa: ASSLTSSGGPLH
abundance: .; j_gene: TRBJ1-1; v_gene: TRBV5-5; CDR3aa: ASSLYEGNTEAF
abundance: .; j_gene: TRBJ1-3; v_gene: TRBV6-6; CDR3aa: ASNIQGDSGNTIY
abundance: once; j_gene: TRBJ2-2; v_gene: TRBV5-3; CDR3aa: ARSGRAGELF
abundance: .; j_gene: TRBJ2-5; v_gene: TRBV6-5; CDR3aa: ASSPLGGVETQY
abundance: .; j_gene: TRBJ2-7; v_gene: TRBV6-5; CDR3aa: ASSSAGGGNYEQY
abundance: .; j_gene: TRBJ1-1; v_gene: TRBV7-9; CDR3aa: ASSQAPGGISEAF
abundance: .; j_gene: TRBJ2-7; v_gene: TRBV4-2; CDR3aa: ASSQGQGWYEQY
abundance: .; j_gene: TRBJ2-6; v_gene: TRBV28; CDR3aa: ASSSQGGRSGANVLT
abundance: .; j_gene: TRBJ2-1; v_gene: TRBV7-3; CDR3aa: ASRIGGANNEQF
abundance: .; j_gene: TRBJ1-1; v_gene: TRBV19; CDR3aa: ASSPGPGQGPLNTEAF
abundance: .; j_gene: TRBJ1-5; v_gene: TRBV7-2; CDR3aa: ASSLDRDNQPQN
abundance: .; j_gene: TRBJ2-2; v_gene: TRBV30; CDR3aa: AWRGLAHTGELF
abundance: .; j_gene: TRBJ2-2; v_gene: TRBV7-3; CDR3aa: ASSSYTGELF
abundance: .; j_gene: TRBJ2-3; v_gene: TRBV27; CDR3aa: ASRSTGVTDTQY
abundance: .; j_gene: TRBJ2-7; v_gene: TRBV10-1; CDR3aa: ASSERGKVDYEQY
abundance: .; j_gene: TRBJ2-7; v_gene: TRBV6-1; CDR3aa: ASSETSGGRTGQY
abundance: .; j_gene: TRBJ1-1; v_gene: TRBV18; CDR3aa: ASSGGTANTEAF
abundance: .; j_gene: TRBJ1-2; v_gene: TRBV4-3; CDR3aa: ASSQDPRGNYGYT
abundance: .; j_gene: TRBJ2-7; v_gene: TRBV27; CDR3aa: ASRRLGGQGPYEQY
abundance: .; j_gene: TRBJ1-1; v_gene: TRBV29-1; CDR3aa: SVEGQGGTEAF
abundance: few; j_gene: TRBJ1-1; v_gene: TRBV7-9; CDR3aa: ASSLTQVNTEAF
abundance: .; j_gene: TRBJ1-4; v_gene: TRBV9; CDR3aa: ASSQGTVEKLF